This T cell receptor beta chain is from a study of blood T cell repertoires in COVID-19. The overall study: Acute-phase and convalescent COVID-19 samples originated in the United States, Italy and Spain. Sample material is recorded as cDNA or gDNA derived from T cells, B-cell-depleted T cells, or PBMCs.

In the study's own analysis: Counts of nucleated cells, estimated from reference gene primer amplification, were obtained. Profiled with immunoSEQ multiplex PCR; TCRdb holds only in-frame clones, not every one. That table gives V, J and clone size, and the DNA gave D and trimming. The sample consists of 260,000 or so clones, about 91% of them appearing once. The V gene end was trimmed by 5 bases and the J gene end by 7 bases; junction bases not matched to a gene: 13. The CDR3 runs 15 residues. The germline V gene encodes CDR1 SGHDN and CDR2 FVKESK. The rearrangement joins TRBV14 to TRBJ1-2; 7 positions match TRBD1. This sequence was found in a woman between 40 and 55 years old with acute COVID-19. The sequenced material came from PBMCs or T cells enriched from blood (not recorded which). The CDR3 DNA reads TGTGCCAGCAGCGCATTTGGAGGGGGCGAGGGTGGCTACACCTTC. It codes for CASSAFGGGEGGYTF.